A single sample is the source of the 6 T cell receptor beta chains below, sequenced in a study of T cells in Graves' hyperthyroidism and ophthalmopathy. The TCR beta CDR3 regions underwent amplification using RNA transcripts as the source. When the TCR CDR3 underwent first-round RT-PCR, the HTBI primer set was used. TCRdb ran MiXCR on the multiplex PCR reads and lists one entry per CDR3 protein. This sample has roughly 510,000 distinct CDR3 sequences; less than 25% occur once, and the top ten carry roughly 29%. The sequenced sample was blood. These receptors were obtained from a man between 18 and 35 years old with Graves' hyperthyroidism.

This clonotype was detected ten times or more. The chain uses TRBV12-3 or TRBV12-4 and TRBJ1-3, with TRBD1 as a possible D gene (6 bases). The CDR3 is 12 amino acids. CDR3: CGTGTQGNTIYF. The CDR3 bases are TGTGGAACCGGGACACAAGGAAACACCATATATTTT.

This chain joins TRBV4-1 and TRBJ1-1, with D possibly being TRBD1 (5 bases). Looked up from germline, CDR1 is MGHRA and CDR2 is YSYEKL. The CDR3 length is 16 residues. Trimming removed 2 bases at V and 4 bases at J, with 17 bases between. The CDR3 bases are TGCGCCAGCAGCCAAAGTCGCCTGTGGGGGGTCACTGAAGCTTTCTTT. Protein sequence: CASSQSRLWGVTEAFF.

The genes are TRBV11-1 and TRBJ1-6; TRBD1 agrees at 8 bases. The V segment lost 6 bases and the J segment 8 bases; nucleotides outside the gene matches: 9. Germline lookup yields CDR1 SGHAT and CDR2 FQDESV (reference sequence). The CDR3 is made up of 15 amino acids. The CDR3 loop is CASSHRDRGYSPLHF. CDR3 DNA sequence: TGTGCCAGCAGTCACCGAGACAGGGGTTATTCACCCCTCCACTTT.

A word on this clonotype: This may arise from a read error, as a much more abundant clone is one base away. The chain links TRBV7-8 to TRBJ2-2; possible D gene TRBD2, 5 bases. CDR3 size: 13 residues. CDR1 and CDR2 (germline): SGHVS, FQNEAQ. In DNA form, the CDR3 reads TGTGCCAGCAGCCGGGGTGAGACCGGGGAGCTGTTGTTT. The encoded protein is CASSRGETGELLF.

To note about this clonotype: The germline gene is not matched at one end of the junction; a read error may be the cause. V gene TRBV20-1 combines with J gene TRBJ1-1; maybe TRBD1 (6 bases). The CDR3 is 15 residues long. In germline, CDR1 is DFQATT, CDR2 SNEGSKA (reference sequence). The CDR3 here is CGARDYRAGVTEAFF. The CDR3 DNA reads TGCGGTGCTAGAGATTATCGGGCAGGGGTAACTGAAGCTTTCTTT.

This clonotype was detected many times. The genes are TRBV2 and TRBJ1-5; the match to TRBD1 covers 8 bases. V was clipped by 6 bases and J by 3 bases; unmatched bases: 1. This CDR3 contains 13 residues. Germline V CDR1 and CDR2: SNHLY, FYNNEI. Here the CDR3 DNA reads TGTGCCAGCAGGGACAGGGACAATCAGCCCCAGCATTTT. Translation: CASRDRDNQPQHF.